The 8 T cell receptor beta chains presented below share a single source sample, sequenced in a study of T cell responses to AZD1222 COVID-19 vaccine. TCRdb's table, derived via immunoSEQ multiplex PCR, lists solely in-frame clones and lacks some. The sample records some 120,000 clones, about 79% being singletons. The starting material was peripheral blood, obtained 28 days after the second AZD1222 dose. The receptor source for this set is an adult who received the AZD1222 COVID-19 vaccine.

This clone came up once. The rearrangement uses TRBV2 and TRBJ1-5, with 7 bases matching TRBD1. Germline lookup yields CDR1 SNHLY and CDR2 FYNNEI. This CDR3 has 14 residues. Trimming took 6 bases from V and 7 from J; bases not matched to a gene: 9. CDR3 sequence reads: CASREGAIGQPQHF. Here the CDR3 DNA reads TGTGCCAGCAGAGAGGGGGCAATAGGGCAGCCCCAGCATTTT.

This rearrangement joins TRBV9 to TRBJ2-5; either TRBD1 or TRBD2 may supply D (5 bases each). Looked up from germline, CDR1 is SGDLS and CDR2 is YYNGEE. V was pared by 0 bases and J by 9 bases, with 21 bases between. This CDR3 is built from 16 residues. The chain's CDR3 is CASSVGHFGTGVAQYF. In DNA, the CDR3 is TGTGCCAGCAGCGTAGGTCATTTTGGGACGGGCGTCGCCCAGTACTTC.

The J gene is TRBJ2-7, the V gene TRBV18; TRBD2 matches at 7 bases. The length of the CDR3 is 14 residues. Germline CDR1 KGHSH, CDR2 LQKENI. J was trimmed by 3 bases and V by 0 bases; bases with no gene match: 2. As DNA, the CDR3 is TGTGCCAGCTCACCACCGGGGGGGTTCTACGAGCAGTACTTC. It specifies CASSPPGGFYEQYF.

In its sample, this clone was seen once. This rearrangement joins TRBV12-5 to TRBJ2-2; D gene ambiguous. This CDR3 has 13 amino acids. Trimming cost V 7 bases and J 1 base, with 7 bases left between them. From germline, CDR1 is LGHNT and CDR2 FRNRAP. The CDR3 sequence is CASAIGNTGELFF. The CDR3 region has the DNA TGTGCTAGTGCAATAGGGAACACCGGGGAGCTGTTTTTT.

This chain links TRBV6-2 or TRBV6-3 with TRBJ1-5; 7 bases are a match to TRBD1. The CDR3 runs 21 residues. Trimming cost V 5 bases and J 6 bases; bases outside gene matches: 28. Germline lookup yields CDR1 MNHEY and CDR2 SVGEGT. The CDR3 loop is CASSRRPSDRFLPRICQPQHF. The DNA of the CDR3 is TGTGCCAGCAGTCGGCGCCCGTCGGACAGGTTCCTTCCGAGGATCTGTCAGCCCCAGCATTTT.

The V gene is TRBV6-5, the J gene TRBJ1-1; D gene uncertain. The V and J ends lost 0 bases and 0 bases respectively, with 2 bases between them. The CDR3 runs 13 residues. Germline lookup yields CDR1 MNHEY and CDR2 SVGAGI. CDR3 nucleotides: TGTGCCAGCAGTTACTCGTTGAACACTGAAGCTTTCTTT. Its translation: CASSYSLNTEAFF.

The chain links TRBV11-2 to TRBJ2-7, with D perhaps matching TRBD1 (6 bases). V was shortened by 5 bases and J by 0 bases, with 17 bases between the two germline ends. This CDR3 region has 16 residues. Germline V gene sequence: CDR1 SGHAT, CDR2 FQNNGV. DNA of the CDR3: TGTGCCAGCAGCCATTACTTTACAGGGAGCTCCTACGAGCAGTACTTC. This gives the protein CASSHYFTGSSYEQYF.

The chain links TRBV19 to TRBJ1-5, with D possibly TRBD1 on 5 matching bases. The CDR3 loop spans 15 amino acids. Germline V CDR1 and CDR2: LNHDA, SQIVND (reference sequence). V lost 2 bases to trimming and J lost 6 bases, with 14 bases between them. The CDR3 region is CASSIRGRLGQPQHF. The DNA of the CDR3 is TGTGCCAGTAGTATAAGGGGCCGATTGGGTCAGCCCCAGCATTTT. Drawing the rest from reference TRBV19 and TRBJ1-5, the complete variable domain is DGGITQSPKYLFRKEGQNVTLSCEQNLNHDAMYWYRQDPGQGLRLIYYSQIVNDFQKGDIAEGYSVSREKKESFPLTVTSAQKNPTAFYLCASSIRGRLGQPQHFGDGTRLSIL.